The TCR beta chain described here comes from a study of shared clonotypes between healthy human individuals. Findings of the study overall: Across subsets, estimated richness was generally greater for naive than for memory populations.

Here immunoSEQ multiplex PCR was the method, and the copy in TCRdb shows in-frame clones only, minus some. The profile covers some 1,900,000 clones, with roughly 94% appearing a single time and less than 1.5% taken by the ten largest. This clone has a single count. Its antigen is unidentified. The V end was cut by 6 bases, the J end by 5 bases, with 10 bases between. Germline CDR1 is MNHEY and CDR2 is SMNVEV (reference sequence). CDR3 size: 12 residues. Naivety among CD8 cells was defined by CD45RO negativity and positive CCR7 selection, thereby excluding terminally differentiated effector memory CD45RA+ cells.

This chain uses TRBV27 with TRBJ2-5; D could derive from TRBD1 or TRBD2 (5 bases each). The sequence was collected from a man younger than 35 in good health. Sequencing was carried out using naive CD8+ T cells sorted from blood. The CDR3 loop is CASSGTRETQYF. The CDR3 DNA is TGTGCCAGCAGCGGGACGAGGGAGACCCAGTACTTC.